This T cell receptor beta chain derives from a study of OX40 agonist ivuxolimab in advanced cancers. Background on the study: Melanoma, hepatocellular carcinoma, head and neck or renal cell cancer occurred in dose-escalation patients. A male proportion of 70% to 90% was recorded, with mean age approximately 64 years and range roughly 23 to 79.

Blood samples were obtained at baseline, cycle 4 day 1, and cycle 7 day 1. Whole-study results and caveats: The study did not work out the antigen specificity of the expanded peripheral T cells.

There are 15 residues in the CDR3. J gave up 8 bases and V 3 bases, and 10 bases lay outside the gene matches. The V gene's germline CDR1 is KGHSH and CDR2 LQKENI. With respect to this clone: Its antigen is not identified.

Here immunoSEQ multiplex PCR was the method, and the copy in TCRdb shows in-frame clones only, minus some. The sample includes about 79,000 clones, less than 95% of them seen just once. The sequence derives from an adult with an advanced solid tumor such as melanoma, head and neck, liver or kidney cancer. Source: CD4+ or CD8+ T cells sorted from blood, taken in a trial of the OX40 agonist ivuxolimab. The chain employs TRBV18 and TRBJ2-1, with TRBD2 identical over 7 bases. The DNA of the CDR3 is TGTGCCAGCTCACCCCTAGGACTAGTTTCCGATGAGCAGTTCTTC. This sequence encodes CASSPLGLVSDEQFF. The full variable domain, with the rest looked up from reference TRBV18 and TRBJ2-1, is NAGVMQNPRHLVRRRGQEARLRCSPMKGHSHVYWYRQLPEEGLKFMVYLQKENIIDESGMPKERFSAEFPKEGPSILRIQQVVRGDSAAYFCASSPLGLVSDEQFFGPGTRLTVL.